The T cell receptor (beta chain) described here comes from a study of regulatory T cells in long-lasting Graves disease. Whole-study findings and limits: Few sampled subjects may have lowered accuracy.

Per germline, CDR1 LGHDT and CDR2 YNNKEL (reference sequence). Trimming took 0 bases from V and 8 from J; bases not matched to a gene: 6. The CDR3 loop spans 14 amino acids. TCR beta libraries were built with iRepertoire HTBI primers and Arm-PCR of CDR3 regions. One entry per CDR3 protein, called by TCRdb with MiXCR from the multiplex PCR reads. The table has 200,000 to 250,000 distinct CDR3 sequences, 20% to 25% seen once. This sample's time point: newly diagnosed GD, antithyroid drugs for less than 3 months. RNA isolated from PBMCs was used to make the TCR library. This clonotype was counted many times. Its antigen is still unknown.

Sample: peripheral blood mononuclear cells (PBMCs), taken at new diagnosis, from a patient treated with antithyroid drugs. The sequence came from a female donor with Graves disease. The V call is TRBV3-1, the J call TRBJ1-1; 7 nucleotides match TRBD1. The DNA of the CDR3 is TGTGCCAGCAGCCAAGATTCACGGGACAGCGAAGCTTTCTTT. As protein: CASSQDSRDSEAFF.